This T cell receptor beta chain emerged from a study of human T cells and chemical hapten exposure. Study-level background: Patients had diphenylcyclopropenone applied to the scalp weekly throughout the approximately 23-week study. Alopecia areata, totalis or universalis affected patients who were mostly female.

Trimming removed 8 bases at V and 0 bases at J, with 12 bases between. From germline, CDR1 is SNHLY and CDR2 FYNNEI. The CDR3 is 14 amino acids. Overall study results and limits: Expanded TCRs created a significantly greater count of big CDR3 similarity clusters than controls did.

Individual cDNA molecules in this library carried unique molecular identifiers. TCRdb used MiXCR to reprocess the RACE reads, holding one entry per CDR3 protein. The sample includes roughly 70,000 distinct CDR3 sequences, 32% of them seen just once. The time point here: patch test 1, 2 weeks after DPC sensitization. Treatment specified: therapeutic diphenylcyclopropenone sensitization with weekly scalp DPC. This clonotype was counted a few times. Its antigen is still unknown. The rearrangement links TRBV2 to TRBJ2-3; D may be TRBD1 or TRBD2 (6 bases each). The source material was whole blood, sampled in connection with sensitization to the hapten diphenylcyclopropenone (DPC). This TCR came from a man aged 35 to 55 with alopecia areata. Some clones in this sample may be carry-over from other donors' samples. The CDR3 DNA reads as TGTGCCAGCCGCAGAGGGGGGAGCACAGATACGCAGTATTTT. Protein sequence: CASRRGGSTDTQYF.